This T cell receptor (beta chain) is from a study of blood T cells in healthy people across ages. Study results and caveats: Since the PBMCs were unsorted, naive and antigen-experienced cells could not be conclusively compared. Older age coincided with a roughly linear decline in TCR beta diversity per million T cells.

This clonotype was seen a handful of times. As yet, its antigen is unknown. Each donor had approximately 10 milliliters of peripheral blood drawn. Total RNA was isolated from each sample in quantities of at least 5.5 micrograms. The second PCR ran 7 to 11 cycles with a sample-barcoded 5' primer and J-beta primers. In TCRdb, the 5' RACE reads were re-called with MiXCR into one record per CDR3 protein. This sample has fewer than 800,000 distinct CDR3 sequences, with under 25% found just once. The CDR3 consists of 15 residues. In germline, CDR1 is MDHEN, CDR2 SYDVKM. Trimming cost V 2 bases and J 2 bases, with 13 bases left between them.

Sequences were obtained from blood. This clonotype was sampled from a man between 65 and 85 years old in good health. The V gene is TRBV28, the J gene TRBJ2-7, with D hard to call. The CDR3 sequence: CASSLVGGGTYEQYF. The CDR3 DNA sequence: TGTGCCAGCAGTTTAGTCGGCGGCGGCACCTACGAGCAGTACTTC.